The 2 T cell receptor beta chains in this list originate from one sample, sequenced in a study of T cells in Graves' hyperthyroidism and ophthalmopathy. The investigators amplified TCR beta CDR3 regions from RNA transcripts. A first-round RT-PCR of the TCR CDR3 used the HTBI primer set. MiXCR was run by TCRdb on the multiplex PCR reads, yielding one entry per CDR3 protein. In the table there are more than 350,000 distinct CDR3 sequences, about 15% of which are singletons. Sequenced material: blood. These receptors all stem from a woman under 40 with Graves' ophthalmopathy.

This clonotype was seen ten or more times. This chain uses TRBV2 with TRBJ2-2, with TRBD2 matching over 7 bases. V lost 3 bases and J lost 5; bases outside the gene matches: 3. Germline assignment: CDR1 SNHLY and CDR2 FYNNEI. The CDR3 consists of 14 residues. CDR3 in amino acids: CASSEQGGTGELFF. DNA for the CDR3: TGTGCCAGCAGTGAGCAGGGAGGGACCGGGGAGCTGTTTTTT.

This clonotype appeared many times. The CDR3 nucleotides are TGTGCCAGCAGCTTTGGGAGTACCAGCAATCAGCCCCAGCATTTT. Protein sequence: CASSFGSTSNQPQHF. This chain links TRBV7-2 with TRBJ1-5; D gene ambiguous. The CDR3 contains 15 residues. Between the trimmed V and J ends, which lost 3 bases and 1 base, there was a span of 10 bases. In germline, CDR1 is SGHTA, CDR2 FQGNSA.